This TCR beta chain was found in a study of CD8+ T cells in alopecia areata (dated by TCRdb to about 2018). In terms of the full investigation: Treated patients were enrolled in an open-label pilot trial of oral tofacitinib, 5 to 10 mg twice daily, for moderate-to-severe alopecia areata. The study used high-throughput TCRbeta sequencing to examine T cell clonal expansion in alopecia areata, in both the C3H/HeJ mouse model and human patients. The RNA source kit depended on sample type: the PAXgene miRNA kit for fixed scalp, the miRNeasy kit for PBMCs, and the RNeasy kit for mouse skin. For the treated patients, the SALT score, which quantifies what percentage of scalp surface area is affected, served as the measure of disease severity. TCRbeta CDR3 regions were amplified by immunoSEQ multiplex PCR with 35 Vbeta forward and 13 Jbeta reverse primers. Tofacitinib-treated patients had biopsies at baseline and at 4 and 24 weeks of treatment, with a later scalp biopsy in several patients. Scalp tissue and sorted CD4+ and CD8+ peripheral blood T cells from patchy and totalis/universalis alopecia areata patients and from healthy controls were covered by human TCRbeta sequencing. Scalp clonality was compared among normal scalp (n=4), patchy alopecia areata scalp (n=8), and alopecia totalis/universalis scalp (n=8). Tofacitinib was given for 6 to 18 months, followed by 6 months of follow-up off drug to assess delayed response and recurrence. Results the study describes overall, beyond this receptor: Scalp TCR repertoire analysis is complicated because resident alphabeta T cells in normal human skin are also sequenced, whereas mouse skin is dominated by gammadelta T cells. Lesional scalp, especially in alopecia totalis/universalis, showed higher clonality and more expanded CD8+ clones than normal scalp, suggesting antigenic drive. Because the treated cohort was small and included a single nonresponder, larger studies are needed to assess links between baseline CD8+ expansion and response. Many expanded lesional clones persisted in scalp and blood during tofacitinib treatment, which may partly explain relapse after stopping treatment. Compared with mice, TCR sequences shared between patients were less clear, possibly partly because of HLA diversity across the patient population. Tofacitinib significantly lowered scalp clonality and the number of expanded CD8+ clones among the top 100 scalp clones.

This clone occurred many times. The target of this receptor is not known. Within one base of it there is no much larger clone, and no base qualities were kept. V sheds 1 base and J sheds 0 bases, leaving 7 bases between their ends. According to the germline V gene, CDR1 reads SGHDN and CDR2 reads FVKESK. Taken from cysteine to phenylalanine, the CDR3 has 15 residues. Here the CDR3 DNA is all that survives: 45 bases in frame from base 1. Library preparation was by the immunoSEQ multiplex PCR assay. To provide template for TCR sequencing, every sample had RNA extracted and reverse transcribed into cDNA. First-strand cDNA was synthesized with SuperScript III using a 2:1 mix of oligo-dT and random hexamers. A synthetic immune receptor repertoire was used to gauge amplification bias, and whatever bias remained was removed computationally. In the original analysis: Raw reads were preprocessed for error removal, and CDR3 was defined according to IMGT conventions as running from the conserved cysteine to phenylalanine. Clonality was calculated as 1 minus Shannon entropy normalized by log2 of the number of productive unique TCRs. Scalp TCRbeta sequences were cross-referenced with sorted blood CD4 and CD8 repertoires so that the CD4 or CD8 identity of scalp clones could be inferred. Here the immuneACCESS table is served through TCRdb, limited to in-frame sequences with V and J called. Missing clones are a known gap in these copies; in checked studies unresolved V genes cover under half, and the rest lacks a known reason. That table supplies the V and J calls and clone size; D and trimming were determined from the DNA. The sample table records some 220,000 clones; more than 45% of these occur just once. Roughly 1.5% of the sample is held by the ten biggest clonotypes.

The time point label, read with the paper, signifies: around 4 weeks on oral tofacitinib. The meaning of the sample's treatment or condition label: oral pan-JAK inhibitor, 5-10 mg twice daily. Lesional scalp punch biopsies and peripheral blood were collected from alopecia areata patients. After PBMCs were isolated by density centrifugation and stained for CD3, CD4 and CD8, a FACSAria was used to sort CD4+ and CD8+ T cells. This sequence originates from a human donor with alopecia areata. Sequencing was performed on CD4+ T cells sorted from blood, taken at week 4, from a patient treated with tofacitinib. The rearranged segments are TRBV14 and TRBJ1-3, with no D gene named confidently. The DNA reads as follows: TGTGCCAGCAGCCAAGCCGCGGTCTCTGGAAACACCATATATTTT. Its translation is CASSQAAVSGNTIYF.